The entry below describes one T cell receptor (beta chain). Its antigen is still unknown. Base qualities are missing; no much larger clone stands one base away. The source of the sample is a study of identifying expanded T cells in peripheral blood (dated by TCRdb to between 2018 and 2020). Background on the whole study: Separate aliquots of the same genomic DNA pool were sequenced to produce technical replicates, and four replicates were compared in pairs. The study at large found these results: Variance in clone template counts between roughly two-week samples significantly increased with total template count across all healthy donors. The authors expected that over much longer intervals, such as months to years, biological variance in healthy repertoires might increase even further. Around 1.3 differentially abundant clones were flagged by the binomial model between technical replicates, whereas about 16 and 19 were flagged over around two weeks and four weeks, respectively. Across all healthy-donor time intervals, the beta-binomial model significantly cut both the number of clones called differentially abundant and the false-positive rate.

TCRbeta CDR3 regions were profiled with the immunoSEQ Assay using bias-controlled multiplex PCR amplification of genomic DNA. In the source study's methods: To quantify the absolute abundance of each unique TCRbeta CDR3 region, the sequences were collapsed and filtered. Differential abundance was tested with two models: a binomial (Fisher-equivalent) model and a beta-binomial model that adds time-dependent variance fitted from healthy donors. Any clone with fewer than 5 combined templates was excluded, and a clone was called differentially abundant if its Benjamini-Hochberg FDR was below 0.01. The form v = (b*log(k)+a)^2 was used to model beta-binomial variance as a function of total template count across the two samples. TCRdb took over this immuneACCESS table, retaining in-frame rearrangements with V and J assigned. Such tables are incomplete; in checked studies, under half of the missing clones stem from an unresolved V gene, and the remainder is unexplained. V and J calls and clone size are copied from that table; D and trimming were computed from the DNA. The sample has some 75,000 clones on record, roughly 90% of them singletons. More than 2.5% of the sample is in the top ten clones.

During the collection period, no infections or other immune events were recorded for the healthy donors. Time-dependent variance in a beta-binomial model of T-cell clone differential abundance was calibrated using healthy-donor blood repertoires as a training cohort. The training cohort included some ten healthy donors, of whom 3 were female and 7 were male. Donor ages ranged from about 29 to 70 years, with an average of about 41 years. Whole blood, obtained from a commercial supplier, was collected from each healthy donor at three time points spaced around 13 days apart. For immunosequencing, genomic DNA was extracted from whole blood that had not been sorted. Taken from the germline V gene, the CDR1 and CDR2 loops are LGHNA and YSLEER. The trim is 0 bases for V and 0 bases for J, with a gap of 6 bases between the germline ends. The CDR3 holds 16 amino acids from the cysteine to the phenylalanine. Here the CDR3 DNA is all that survives: 48 bases in frame from base 1.

Input material: blood. Recombination connected TRBV4-3 to TRBJ2-6, with no D gene named confidently. The receptor was derived from a person aged 18 to 75 in good health. The CDR3 reads as follows: CASSQEGSSGANVLTF. The nucleotide sequence reads as follows: TGCGCCAGCAGCCAAGAGGGCAGCTCTGGGGCCAACGTCCTGACTTTC.